This TCR beta chain was obtained from a study of long-term antiretroviral therapy in people with HIV. The CDR3 extends over 12 amino acids. Trimming left V 3 bases short and J 6 bases short, with 9 bases between. CDR1 and CDR2 from the germline V gene are KGHSH and LQKENI. The authors ran the immunoSEQ assay, v3.0, at survey level. Using immunoSEQ multiplex PCR, the repertoire was profiled, and TCRdb retains in-frame clones only, with some absent. Of approximately 15,000 clones listed, 91% are singletons. This chain links TRBV18 with TRBJ2-7, with D hard to call. The clonotype comes from a man in his 60s with HIV. The sample was unsorted PBMCs, taken 0.3 years after starting antiretroviral therapy. DNA of the CDR3: TGTGCCAGCTCACCCTTACTATCCGAGCAGTACTTC. This gives the protein CASSPLLSEQYF.